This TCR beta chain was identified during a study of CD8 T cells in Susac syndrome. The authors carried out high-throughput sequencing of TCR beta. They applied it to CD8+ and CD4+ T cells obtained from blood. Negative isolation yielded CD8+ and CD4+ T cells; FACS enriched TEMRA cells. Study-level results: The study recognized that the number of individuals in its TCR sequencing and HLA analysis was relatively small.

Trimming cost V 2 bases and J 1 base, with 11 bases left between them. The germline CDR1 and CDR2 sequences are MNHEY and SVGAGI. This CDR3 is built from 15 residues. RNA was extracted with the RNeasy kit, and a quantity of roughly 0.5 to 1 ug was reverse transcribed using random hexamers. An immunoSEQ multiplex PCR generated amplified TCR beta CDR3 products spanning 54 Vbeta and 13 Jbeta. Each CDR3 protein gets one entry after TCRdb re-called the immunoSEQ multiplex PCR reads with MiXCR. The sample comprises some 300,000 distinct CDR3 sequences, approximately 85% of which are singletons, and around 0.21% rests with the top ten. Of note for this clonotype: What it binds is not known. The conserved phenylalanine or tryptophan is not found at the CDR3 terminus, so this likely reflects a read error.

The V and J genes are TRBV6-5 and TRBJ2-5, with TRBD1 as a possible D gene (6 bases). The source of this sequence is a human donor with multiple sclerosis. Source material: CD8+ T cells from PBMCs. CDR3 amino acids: CASSYDGGSQETQYL. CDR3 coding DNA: TGTGCCAGCAGTTACGATGGGGGCTCCCAAGAGACCCAGTACCTC.